This TCR beta chain was identified during a study of T cells in Graves' hyperthyroidism and ophthalmopathy. Researchers took RNA transcripts and amplified the TCR beta CDR3 regions from them. The HTBI primer set served for first-round RT-PCR of the TCR CDR3. MiXCR, applied by TCRdb to the multiplex PCR reads, yields one record per CDR3 protein. The sample includes about 360,000 distinct CDR3 sequences, 13% of them seen just once. J lost 4 bases, V lost 4 bases, and 11 bases had no gene match. This CDR3 spans 16 amino acids. The germline V gene has CDR1 SGHKS and CDR2 YYEKEE (reference sequence). Graves' hyperthyroidism was deemed stable absent ophthalmopathy progression within 18 months.

The sample taken for sequencing was blood. The sequence was collected from a woman aged 18-29 years with Graves' hyperthyroidism. V usage is TRBV5-5 and J usage is TRBJ1-3; 7 nucleotides align to TRBD1. CDR3 in amino acids: CASSRDDREEGNTIYF. The CDR3 DNA reads as TGTGCCAGCAGCCGAGATGACAGGGAGGAAGGAAACACCATATATTTT. Variable domain in full (rest from reference TRBV5-5 and TRBJ1-3): DAGVTQSPTHLIKTRGQQVTLRCSPISGHKSVSWYQQVLGQGPQFIFQYYEKEERGRGNFPDRFSARQFPNYSSELNVNALLLGDSALYLCASSRDDREEGNTIYFGEGSWLTVV.